The rows below give T cell receptor beta chains drawn from one sample of a study of control samples from healthy donors and cancer patients. The method was immunoSEQ multiplex PCR; TCRdb's version includes in-frame clones alone and lacks a portion of them. The repertoire holds some 140,000 clones, with roughly 92% as singletons. The sequenced sample consisted of blood. These receptors were collected from a man aged 25-45 years in good health. Each CDR3 is given with its conserved first and last residue. Each record gives: CDR3 protein, CDR3 DNA, V gene, D gene, J gene, clone size. A D gene is named only where the DNA matches it firmly. Clone size is shown for a subset of rows, as once, few, many or a class of expanded clone.

CDR3: CASSYGTENEKLFF
DNA: TGTGCCAGCAGTTACGGGACAGAAAATGAAAAACTGTTTTTT
V: TRBV6-2/TRBV6-3
D: TRBD1
J: TRBJ1-4
size: few

CDR3: CAGKGNTGELFF
DNA: TGTGCCGGGAAGGGGAACACCGGGGAGCTGTTTTTT
V: TRBV18
D: -
J: TRBJ2-2
size: once

CDR3: CASSRPSGQGYEQYF
DNA: TGTGCCAGCAGTCGACCCTCGGGACAAGGCTACGAGCAGTACTTC
V: TRBV28
D: -
J: TRBJ2-7
size: -

CDR3: CARRRGEYNEQFF
DNA: TGTGCCAGAAGGCGCGGGGAGTACAATGAGCAGTTCTTC
V: TRBV5-3
D: -
J: TRBJ2-1
size: few

CDR3: CASSYGSTGELFF
DNA: TGTGCCAGCAGTTACGGGTCCACCGGGGAGCTGTTTTTT
V: TRBV6-6
D: -
J: TRBJ2-2
size: -

CDR3: CASSLSRDTHYEQYF
DNA: TGTGCCAGCAGTTTATCTCGGGACACACACTACGAGCAGTACTTC
V: TRBV27
D: -
J: TRBJ2-7
size: -

CDR3: CASGEIGGRDRGYTF
DNA: TGTGCTAGTGGTGAAATTGGGGGGCGAGATAGGGGCTACACCTTC
V: TRBV12-5
D: -
J: TRBJ1-2
size: -

CDR3: CASSYLRGQINYGYTF
DNA: TGTGCCAGCAGTTACCTCCGCGGGCAGATTAACTATGGCTACACCTTC
V: TRBV6-2/TRBV6-3
D: -
J: TRBJ1-2
size: -

CDR3: CAWSDSRDQPQHF
DNA: TGTGCCTGGAGCGACTCTAGGGATCAGCCCCAGCATTTT
V: TRBV30
D: -
J: TRBJ1-5
size: -

CDR3: CATSDLSGAGYNEQFF
DNA: TGTGCCACCAGTGATTTATCCGGGGCGGGGTACAATGAGCAGTTCTTC
V: TRBV24-1
D: -
J: TRBJ2-1
size: once

CDR3: CASSLSGGSNEQFF
DNA: TGCGCCAGCAGCTTGTCTGGCGGGAGCAATGAGCAGTTCTTC
V: TRBV5-1
D: TRBD2
J: TRBJ2-1
size: -

CDR3: CASMVSTIYNEQFF
DNA: TGTGCCAGCATGGTGTCCACGATTTACAATGAGCAGTTCTTC
V: TRBV2
D: -
J: TRBJ2-1
size: -

CDR3: CASTPQGASTGELFF
DNA: TGTGCCAGCACCCCCCAAGGGGCCAGCACCGGGGAGCTGTTTTTT
V: TRBV28
D: -
J: TRBJ2-2
size: -

CDR3: CASSHNYEQYF
DNA: TGTGCCAGCAGTCACAACTACGAGCAGTACTTC
V: TRBV27
D: -
J: TRBJ2-7
size: once

CDR3: CASSVGSGQLLHSGANVLTF
DNA: TGTGCCAGCAGCGTAGGATCGGGGCAGCTCCTCCACTCTGGGGCCAACGTCCTGACTTTC
V: TRBV9
D: -
J: TRBJ2-6
size: -

CDR3: CASRYGYGYTF
DNA: TGTGCCAGCAGGTACGGCTATGGCTACACCTTC
V: TRBV4-2
D: -
J: TRBJ1-2
size: -

CDR3: CASRGGRGTDQNTEAFF
DNA: TGTGCCAGCAGAGGGGGTCGGGGGACCGACCAGAACACTGAAGCTTTCTTT
V: TRBV2
D: -
J: TRBJ1-1
size: -

CDR3: CASREGTGSTDTQYF
DNA: TGTGCCAGCAGAGAGGGGACAGGTAGTACAGATACGCAGTATTTT
V: TRBV6-5
D: TRBD1
J: TRBJ2-3
size: -

CDR3: CAISEYPRAGQETQYF
DNA: TGTGCCATCAGTGAATACCCTCGGGCTGGTCAAGAGACCCAGTACTTC
V: TRBV10-3
D: -
J: TRBJ2-5
size: -

CDR3: CAWSEVQGNTEAFF
DNA: TGTGCCTGGAGTGAAGTACAGGGAAACACTGAAGCTTTCTTT
V: TRBV30
D: -
J: TRBJ1-1
size: once

CDR3: CASSVDRDARYNEQFF
DNA: TGTGCCAGCAGCGTAGACCGAGATGCTAGATACAATGAGCAGTTCTTC
V: TRBV9
D: -
J: TRBJ2-1
size: -

CDR3: CASSLRAAYGYTF
DNA: TGTGCCAGCAGTTTAAGAGCTGCTTATGGCTACACCTTC
V: TRBV12-3/TRBV12-4
D: -
J: TRBJ1-2
size: few

CDR3: CASSLSETQYF
DNA: TGTGCCAGCAGCTTATCAGAGACCCAGTACTTC
V: TRBV11-3
D: -
J: TRBJ2-5
size: -

CDR3: CAWSVAGVSGELFF
DNA: TGTGCCTGGAGTGTAGCGGGAGTGTCCGGGGAGCTGTTTTTT
V: TRBV30
D: TRBD2
J: TRBJ2-2
size: -

CDR3: CAWSVQNNYGYTF
DNA: TGTGCCTGGAGTGTACAAAACAACTATGGCTACACCTTC
V: TRBV30
D: -
J: TRBJ1-2
size: -

CDR3: CATSRDTRDRGSPLHF
DNA: TGTGCCACCAGCAGAGATACCCGGGACAGAGGATCACCCCTCCACTTT
V: TRBV15
D: TRBD1
J: TRBJ1-6
size: once

CDR3: CAWSKGTGAGNTIYF
DNA: TGTGCCTGGAGCAAAGGGACAGGGGCTGGAAACACCATATATTTT
V: TRBV30
D: TRBD1
J: TRBJ1-3
size: once

CDR3: CASSFIFGGTEAFF
DNA: TGTGCCAGCAGCTTTATTTTCGGGGGTACTGAAGCTTTCTTT
V: TRBV11-3
D: -
J: TRBJ1-1
size: -

CDR3: CASSLGLRTGELFF
DNA: TGTGCCAGCAGCCTCGGTCTGAGGACCGGGGAGCTGTTTTTT
V: TRBV6-6
D: -
J: TRBJ2-2
size: -

CDR3: CASSQDNGPGGRETQYF
DNA: TGCGCCAGCAGCCAAGATAACGGCCCAGGGGGAAGAGAGACCCAGTACTTC
V: TRBV4-1
D: TRBD1
J: TRBJ2-5
size: -

CDR3: CASSQGEIRNTEAFF
DNA: TGTGCCAGCAGCCAAGGGGAGATTCGAAACACTGAAGCTTTCTTT
V: TRBV14
D: -
J: TRBJ1-1
size: -

CDR3: CASSSRATSGTRNTGELFF
DNA: TGTGCCAGCAGCTCCCGGGCCACTAGCGGGACCCGCAACACCGGGGAGCTGTTTTTT
V: TRBV5-5
D: TRBD2
J: TRBJ2-2
size: -

CDR3: CASSFRGGTEAFF
DNA: TGTGCCAGCAGTTTTAGGGGGGGCACTGAAGCTTTCTTT
V: TRBV12-3/TRBV12-4
D: -
J: TRBJ1-1
size: few

CDR3: CASSPGGGVGASPLHF
DNA: TGTGCCAGTAGCCCCGGAGGGGGGGTCGGCGCTTCACCCCTCCACTTT
V: TRBV19
D: -
J: TRBJ1-6
size: -

CDR3: CASRTGTNTGELFF
DNA: TGTGCCAGCAGAACCGGGACTAACACCGGGGAGCTGTTTTTT
V: TRBV7-9
D: -
J: TRBJ2-2
size: -

CDR3: CASSQGGATTDTQYF
DNA: TGTGCCAGCAGCCAAGGGGGGGCGACCACAGATACGCAGTATTTT
V: TRBV14
D: -
J: TRBJ2-3
size: -

CDR3: CASSVAPLNTEAFF
DNA: TGTGCCAGCAGCGTAGCTCCCCTAAACACTGAAGCTTTCTTT
V: TRBV9
D: -
J: TRBJ1-1
size: -

CDR3: CASRVAGGTDTQYF
DNA: TGTGCCAGCAGAGTAGCGGGAGGCACAGATACGCAGTATTTT
V: TRBV6-6
D: TRBD2
J: TRBJ2-3
size: -

CDR3: CASSQDLLAGLPNEQFF
DNA: TGTGCCAGCAGCCAAGATTTATTGGCGGGATTACCGAATGAGCAGTTCTTC
V: TRBV14
D: -
J: TRBJ2-1
size: -

CDR3: CASLGQNYGYTF
DNA: TGTGCCAGCTTGGGACAGAACTATGGCTACACCTTC
V: TRBV28
D: TRBD1
J: TRBJ1-2
size: -